The 22 T cell receptor beta chains below were found in one sample sequenced in a study of graft-versus-host responses after intestinal transplantation. Clones were read by immunoSEQ multiplex PCR, and TCRdb kept only the in-frame ones, dropping some. The data contain just under 90,000 clones, roughly four fifths of them singletons. No antigens are known for them. The material was unstimulated CD8+ T cells sorted from spleen or lymph node cells, obtained before intestinal transplant. These receptors were obtained from a human donor who received an intestinal transplant.

This rearrangement joins TRBV5-1 to TRBJ2-2; perhaps TRBD1 as D (5 bases). CDR1 is SGHRS and CDR2 is YFSETQ in the germline V gene. V lost 6 bases, J lost 6 bases, and 6 bases lay in between. The CDR3 has 11 amino acids. CDR3 nucleotide sequence: TGCGCCAGCAAGGGGTCCGGGGAGCTGTTTTTT. This encodes CASKGSGELFF.

This chain joins TRBV9 and TRBJ2-7; a weak D match, TRBD1 (5 bases). V was pared by 0 bases and J by 2 bases, with 12 bases between. The CDR3 has 15 residues. Germline V gene sequence: CDR1 SGDLS, CDR2 YYNGEE. The CDR3 DNA follows: TGTGCCAGCAGCGTAGTTTCGACAGTCACCTACGAGCAGTACTTC. Its translation is CASSVVSTVTYEQYF. Looking up the rest from reference TRBV9 and TRBJ2-7 gives the full variable domain: DSGVTQTPKHLITATGQRVTLRCSPRSGDLSVYWYQQSLDQGLQFLIQYYNGEERAKGNILERFSAQQFPDLHSELNLSSLELGDSALYFCASSVVSTVTYEQYFGPGTRLTVT.

The V gene is TRBV5-1, the J gene TRBJ2-1; 8 bases match TRBD2. The CDR3 extends over 17 amino acids. With V trimmed by 7 bases and J by 4 bases, 16 bases remained unmatched. Germline V gene data show CDR1 as SGHRS and CDR2 as YFSETQ. CDR3 amino acids: CASAPPIAGSLYNEQFF. In DNA form, the CDR3 reads TGCGCCAGCGCCCCTCCGATAGCGGGGAGCCTGTACAATGAGCAGTTCTTC.

As concerns this clone: Other DNA sequences in the same sample also yield this CDR3. V gene TRBV7-9 combines with J gene TRBJ2-7; D is unresolved. The CDR3 loop spans 13 amino acids. The V gene's germline CDR1 is SEHNR and CDR2 FQNEAQ (reference sequence). V was cut by 1 base and J by 4 bases, with 8 bases left in between. The CDR3 sequence is CASSLGLGYEQYF. DNA for the CDR3: TGTGCCAGCAGCTTAGGGCTTGGGTACGAGCAGTACTTC.

The chain has TRBV10-3 and TRBJ1-4; 7 bases line up with TRBD1. The ends lost 6 bases at V and 5 bases at J; junction bases unmatched: 12. CDR1 and CDR2 (germline): ENHRY, SYGVKD. This CDR3 is built from 16 residues. The CDR3 loop reads CAISSQGIKTNEKLFF. The DNA of the CDR3 is TGTGCCATCAGCTCACAGGGGATAAAAACCAATGAAAAACTGTTTTTT.

The chain employs TRBV29-1 and TRBJ2-7; 7 nucleotides agree with TRBD2. With V trimmed by 3 bases and J by 6 bases, 8 bases remained unmatched. The V gene's germline CDR1 is SQVTM and CDR2 ANQGSEA. This CDR3 region has 13 residues. The chain's CDR3 is CSVDLAGVSEQYF. The CDR3 nucleotides read TGCAGCGTTGATCTGGCGGGAGTTAGCGAGCAGTACTTC.

This clone has only one observation. The rearrangement joins TRBV7-6 to TRBJ2-3; possibly TRBD2 for D (7 bases). V lost 2 bases to trimming and J lost 0 bases, with 12 bases between them. The CDR3 runs to 16 residues. Germline V gives CDR1 SGHVS, CDR2 FNYEAQ. CDR3 nucleotides: TGTGCCAGCAGCTTATTGGGGGGGGCAAGCACAGATACGCAGTATTTT. The encoded protein is CASSLLGGASTDTQYF.

The rearrangement uses TRBV6-5 and TRBJ2-5; TRBD1 might be the D (6 bases). The CDR3 has 13 amino acids. Germline values: CDR1 MNHEY, CDR2 SVGAGI. V lost 7 bases, J lost 1 base, and 10 bases lay in between. CDR3 sequence (DNA): TGTGCCAGCAAGAGGGGGTTCCAAGAGACCCAGTACTTC. It is translated as CASKRGFQETQYF.

The chain is built from TRBV11-2 and TRBJ1-6; D not certain. Trimming stripped 5 bases from V and 7 bases from J, with 9 bases between. Germline assignment: CDR1 SGHAT and CDR2 FQNNGV. The CDR3 totals 13 residues. CDR3 protein: CASSLSSNSPLHF. CDR3 bases: TGTGCCAGCAGCCTCTCCTCAAATTCACCCCTCCACTTT.

This sequence joins TRBV10-3 and TRBJ2-7, with D possibly TRBD2 on 6 matching bases. The V end lost 5 bases, the J end lost 4 bases, and 12 bases lay between the germline ends. The CDR3 loop spans 13 amino acids. The germline V gene encodes CDR1 ENHRY and CDR2 SYGVKD. The CDR3 sequence: CAISTSIFYEQYF. The CDR3 DNA sequence: TGTGCCATCAGTACTAGCATTTTTTACGAGCAGTACTTC.

The gene calls are TRBV2 and TRBJ2-7; possibly TRBD1 for D (5 bases). Trimming left V 3 bases short and J 4 bases short, with 10 bases between. The CDR3 has 13 residues. Germline V gene data show CDR1 as SNHLY and CDR2 as FYNNEI. The CDR3 is CASSDTGTYEQYF. DNA of the CDR3: TGTGCCAGCAGTGATACAGGTACTTACGAGCAGTACTTC.

The gene calls are TRBV11-1 and TRBJ2-1; D not resolved. Germline assignment: CDR1 SGHAT and CDR2 FQDESV (reference sequence). V shed 6 bases and J shed 3 bases, with 3 bases lying between them. CDR3 length: 11 amino acids. As DNA, the CDR3 is TGTGCCAGCAGATTCTACAATGAGCAGTTCTTC. It yields the protein CASRFYNEQFF.

The chain recombines TRBV19 with TRBJ2-1; 7 bases agree with TRBD2. V was clipped by 5 bases and J by 2 bases; unmatched bases: 6. The length of the CDR3 is 15 residues. CDR1 and CDR2 (germline): LNHDA, SQIVND (reference sequence). The CDR3 is CASSYLAEAYNEQFF. As DNA, the CDR3 is TGTGCCAGTAGTTACCTAGCGGAGGCCTACAATGAGCAGTTCTTC.

The sample holds a few counts of this clone. The V and J genes are TRBV28 and TRBJ1-3, with D perhaps matching TRBD1 (5 bases). V was shortened by 6 bases and J by 0 bases, with 9 bases between the two germline ends. CDR1 is MDHEN and CDR2 is SYDVKM in the germline V gene. CDR3 length: 14 amino acids. The CDR3, as DNA: TGTGCCAGCAGCCGTACAGGCTCTGGAAACACCATATATTTT. Residues: CASSRTGSGNTIYF.

This chain links TRBV7-9 with TRBJ2-4; 8 positions agree with TRBD1. The CDR3 is 18 residues long. V shed 1 base and J 2 bases; nucleotides not matched to a gene: 10. Per the germline V gene, CDR1 is SEHNR and CDR2 is FQNEAQ (reference sequence). This CDR3 reads CASSLEEDRGKTKNIQYF. CDR3 sequence (DNA): TGTGCCAGCAGCTTAGAAGAAGACAGGGGAAAAACCAAAAACATTCAGTACTTC.

This sequence joins TRBV7-3 and TRBJ2-1; 9 nucleotides agree with TRBD2. Germline-derived CDR1 and CDR2 are SGHTA and FQGTGA. The J segment lost 2 bases and the V segment lost 5 bases, leaving 4 bases of the junction unmatched. CDR3 length: 15 amino acids. CDR3 DNA: TGTGCCAGCAGCGCGCTAGCGGGACCCTACAATGAGCAGTTCTTC. Its translation: CASSALAGPYNEQFF.

The J gene is TRBJ1-4, the V gene TRBV2; 9 nucleotides agree with TRBD1. V lost 6 bases and J lost 4; bases outside the gene matches: 3. This CDR3 is 14 amino acids long. Looked up from germline, CDR1 is SNHLY and CDR2 is FYNNEI. CDR3 protein: CASRDRGDNEKLFF. DNA of the CDR3: TGTGCCAGCAGAGACAGGGGGGATAATGAAAAACTGTTTTTT.

This rearrangement joins TRBV20-1 to TRBJ2-2; D call uncertain. Germline values: CDR1 DFQATT, CDR2 SNEGSKA (reference sequence). The ends were cut back, 4 bases at V and 7 bases at J, with 7 bases in the middle. This CDR3 contains 11 residues. CDR3 sequence: CSANLNGELFF. As DNA, the CDR3 is TGCAGTGCTAACCTAAACGGGGAGCTGTTTTTT.

The rearrangement joins TRBV11-2 to TRBJ2-3, with 8 bases that match TRBD2. V was pared by 4 bases and J by 5 bases, with 8 bases of the junction left unmatched. In germline, CDR1 is SGHAT, CDR2 FQNNGV. This CDR3 region has 15 residues. CDR3 DNA: TGTGCCAGCAGCTCACAGGCGGGGGGTTTAGATACGCAGTATTTT. Translating it yields CASSSQAGGLDTQYF.

The chain carries TRBV2 and TRBJ1-6, with a possible D match to TRBD1 (5 bases). Germline V gives CDR1 SNHLY, CDR2 FYNNEI. V was clipped by 4 bases and J by 7 bases, with 11 bases between them. There are 14 residues in the CDR3. CDR3 sequence reads: CASSGGRTNSPLHF. In DNA, the CDR3 is TGTGCCAGCAGTGGGGGACGGACCAATTCACCCCTCCACTTT.

This chain links TRBV10-3 with TRBJ2-7, with D hard to call. Germline V gene sequence: CDR1 ENHRY, CDR2 SYGVKD. The ends were cut back, 0 bases at V and 2 bases at J, with 11 bases in the middle. The CDR3 has 15 residues. CDR3 coding DNA: TGTGCCATCAGTGAGTCGACGCGGACCCCCTACGAGCAGTACTTC. This encodes CAISESTRTPYEQYF.

The J gene is TRBJ2-7, the V gene TRBV28, with a possible D match to TRBD2 (6 bases). Germline-derived CDR1 and CDR2 are MDHEN and SYDVKM. V was trimmed by 6 bases and J by 1 base, leaving 10 bases between them. The CDR3 sequence is 13 residues long. The CDR3 spells CASSSGVSYEQYF. CDR3 bases: TGTGCCAGCAGCTCGGGGGTTTCCTACGAGCAGTACTTC.